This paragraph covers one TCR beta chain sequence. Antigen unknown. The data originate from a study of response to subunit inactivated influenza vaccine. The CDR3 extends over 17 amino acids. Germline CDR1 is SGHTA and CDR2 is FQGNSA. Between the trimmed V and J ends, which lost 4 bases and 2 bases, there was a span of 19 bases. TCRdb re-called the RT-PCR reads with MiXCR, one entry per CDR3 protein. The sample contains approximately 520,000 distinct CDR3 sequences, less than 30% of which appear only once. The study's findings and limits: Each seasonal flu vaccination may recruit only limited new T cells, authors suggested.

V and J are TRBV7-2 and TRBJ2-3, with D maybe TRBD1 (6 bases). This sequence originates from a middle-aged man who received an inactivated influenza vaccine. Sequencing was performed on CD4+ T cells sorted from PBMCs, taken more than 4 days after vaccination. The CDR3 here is CASSSAGSAGDTDTQYF. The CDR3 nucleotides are TGTGCCAGCAGCTCGGCGGGTTCGGCAGGGGACACAGATACGCAGTATTTT.